This TCR beta chain came from a study of cytomegalovirus exposure and HLA in healthy donors. Study-level points and caveats: A link between a missense DCLRE1C variant and TCR beta V- and J-gene trimming emerged from a later analysis. Most subjects had HLA-A and HLA-B alleles reportedly predicted accurately by TCR beta sequences. A further, later analysis showed that HLA-associated TCR beta chains (compared with equally common others) were more clonally expanded.

V dropped 4 bases and J dropped 5; count of bases not matched to a gene: 17. The germline gives CDR1 SGHNT, CDR2 YYREEE (reference sequence). The CDR3 is 18 amino acids. Primers included in the PCR were 60 Vbeta and 13 Jbeta primers. TCRdb's table, derived via immunoSEQ multiplex PCR, lists solely in-frame clones and lacks some. The profile shows 95,000 to 150,000 clones, 65% to 80% of them singletons. This clone came up a few times. What it recognizes is unknown. Sequenced input: PBMCs. The chain uses TRBV5-4 and TRBJ2-3, with 9 bases identical to TRBD2. The clonotype comes from a woman in her forties in good health and CMV-seropositive. This CDR3 is CASSRRTSAKGGGDTQYF. The CDR3 DNA reads TGTGCCAGCAGCCGCCGGACTAGCGCCAAGGGGGGGGGAGATACGCAGTATTTT. Variable domain in full (rest from reference TRBV5-4 and TRBJ2-3): ETGVTQSPTHLIKTRGQQVTLRCSSQSGHNTVSWYQQALGQGPQFIFQYYREEENGRGNFPPRFSGLQFPNYSSELNVNALELDDSALYLCASSRRTSAKGGGDTQYFGPGTRLTVL.